Listed below are T cell receptor beta chains from one sample, sequenced in a study of control samples from healthy donors and cancer patients. Profiled with immunoSEQ multiplex PCR; TCRdb holds only in-frame clones, not every one. The table lists tens of thousands of clones, 85% to 90% of them singletons. Material for sequencing was PBMCs. Every receptor here comes from a woman in her forties or fifties with colorectal cancer. Both conserved end residues are part of each CDR3. Fields, in order: D gene, J gene, V gene, CDR3 DNA, CDR3 protein. D genes are given only for firm matches.

-,TRBJ1-2,TRBV28,TGTGCCAGCACCCGCCCGGGCCTCACCCAGGGGAACGCGGGTGGCTACACCTTC,CASTRPGLTQGNAGGYTF
-,TRBJ1-2,TRBV12-3/TRBV12-4,TGTGCCAGCGGGCAGGGAAGTTATGGCTACACCTTC,CASGQGSYGYTF
-,TRBJ1-2,TRBV5-6,TGTGCCAGCAGCCCTGGGTCGTATGGCTACACCTTC,CASSPGSYGYTF
TRBD1,TRBJ1-2,TRBV12-3/TRBV12-4,TGTGCCAGCAGTATGGGACAGGACTATGGCTACACCTTC,CASSMGQDYGYTF
-,TRBJ1-5,TRBV18,TGTGCCAGCTCACCAGACAGCAATCAGCCCCAGCATTTT,CASSPDSNQPQHF
-,TRBJ2-1,TRBV30,TGTGCCTGGAGTGTACCCGGGGATGAGCAGTTCTTC,CAWSVPGDEQFF
-,TRBJ2-3,TRBV3-1/TRBV3-2,TGTGCCAGCAGCCAAGATCTATTGGGACGTCAGTCCGATACGCAGTATTTT,CASSQDLLGRQSDTQYF
TRBD2,TRBJ2-5,TRBV7-2,TGTGCCAGCAGCTTAGGGGCGGGGGGTCAAGAGACCCAGTACTTC,CASSLGAGGQETQYF
TRBD2,TRBJ2-1,TRBV27,TGTGCCAGCAGTTTGGTACCGGGACTAGCGTCTTACAATGAGCAGTTCTTC,CASSLVPGLASYNEQFF
-,TRBJ1-2,TRBV7-3,TGTGCCAGCAGCAGGAAGGATGGCTACACCTTC,CASSRKDGYTF
-,TRBJ2-1,TRBV5-1,TGCGCCAGCAGTTTAGGGCCGCACAATGAGCAGTTCTTC,CASSLGPHNEQFF
-,TRBJ2-1,TRBV5-4,TGTGCCAGCAGCTTCGGCCCAGCGGTCTACAATGAGCAGTTCTTC,CASSFGPAVYNEQFF
TRBD1,TRBJ2-1,TRBV4-3,TGCGCCAGCAGCCAAGACTATGGGACAGGGAGACGGAATGAGCAGTTCTTC,CASSQDYGTGRRNEQFF
-,TRBJ1-6,TRBV3-1/TRBV3-2,TGTGCCAGCAGCCAAGATCGCGTTAATTCACCCCTCCACTTT,CASSQDRVNSPLHF
-,TRBJ1-1,TRBV2,TGTGCCAGCAGTGGGCCTGAAGCTTTCTTT,CASSGPEAFF
TRBD1,TRBJ1-5,TRBV19,TGTGCCAGTAGTCCGACAGGGGGTGGGCAGCCCCAGCATTTT,CASSPTGGGQPQHF
-,TRBJ1-5,TRBV4-3,TGCGCCAGCAGCCAAGACAGGGGTCAGCCCCAGCATTTT,CASSQDRGQPQHF
TRBD2,TRBJ2-5,TRBV7-2,TGTGCCAGCAGCTTTAGCGGGGGGACTAAGATCGGGGAGACCCAGTACTTC,CASSFSGGTKIGETQYF
-,TRBJ2-5,TRBV29-1,TGCAGCGTTAGGGGGAATCTCCAAGAGACCCAGTACTTC,CSVRGNLQETQYF
-,TRBJ2-3,TRBV3-1/TRBV3-2,TGTGCCAGCAGCCAAGGGACGGGCGTTCTAGCAGATACGCAGTATTTT,CASSQGTGVLADTQYF